Below, 27 T cell receptor beta chains from the same sample are listed, as sequenced in a study of tumor-infiltrating lymphocytes in primary liver carcinoma. Total RNA (approximately 500 ng) served as template for TCR beta cDNA synthesis primed by a constant-region primer. Libraries for TCR beta were built through three nested multiplex PCR rounds, which together made up a slightly modified ARM-PCR procedure. Amplification in the first two PCR rounds was performed using TRBV1-TRBV30 forward primers and a C-beta reverse primer for about 10 cycles each. Each CDR3 protein gets one entry after TCRdb re-called the multiplex PCR reads with MiXCR. This table holds about 210,000 distinct CDR3 sequences, approximately 80% found once. From about 19-30 mg of unsorted bulk tissue, DNA and RNA were co-extracted together. Specimen: tumor tissue from primary liver carcinoma. These receptors were collected from a man aged 40-49 years with primary liver carcinoma and hepatitis B virus infection.

Points on this clonotype: The conserved phenylalanine or tryptophan normally closing the CDR3 is absent here, so this likely arose from a read error. The chain is built from TRBV6-5 and TRBJ2-7; D perhaps matches TRBD1 (6 bases). The CDR3 runs to 16 residues. Looked up from germline, CDR1 is MNHEY and CDR2 is SVGAGI. Here the CDR3 reads CASSYGGRGHTYEQYL. The CDR3 region has the DNA TGTGCCAGCAGTTACGGAGGCAGGGGACATACCTACGAACAGTACCTC.

The chain combines TRBV29-1 with TRBJ1-2; 7 nucleotides line up with TRBD1. The CDR3 covers 14 residues. Germline V gene sequence: CDR1 SQVTM, CDR2 ANQGSEA. The CDR3 sequence is CRVPPDRDMNGYTF. CDR3 bases: TGCAGGGTCCCCCCTGACAGGGACATGAATGGCTACACCTTC.

The chain is built from TRBV6-5 and TRBJ2-7; possibly TRBD1 or TRBD2 for D (6 bases each). Germline V gene lookup returns CDR1 MNHEY and CDR2 SVGAGI. The CDR3 length is 14 residues. CDR3: CTSSYRPGHGEQYF. The CDR3 nucleotides are TGTACTAGCAGTTACCGGCCGGGACATGGCGAGCAGTACTTC.

This chain connects TRBV7-9 to TRBJ1-1; D is possibly TRBD1 (6 bases). The germline CDR1 and CDR2 sequences are SEHNR and FQNEAQ (reference sequence). The CDR3 runs to 16 residues. Trimming left V 1 base short and J 5 bases short, with 17 bases between. In DNA, the CDR3 is TGTGCCAGCAGCTTAGTAGGGGGTCTCCCAGGGACTGAAGCTTTCTTT. It yields the protein CASSLVGGLPGTEAFF. Variable domain in full (rest from reference TRBV7-9 and TRBJ1-1): DTGVSQNPRHKITKRGQNVTFRCDPISEHNRLYWYRQTLGQGPEFLTYFQNEAQLEKSRLLSDRFSAERPKGSFSTLEIQRTEQGDSAMYLCASSLVGGLPGTEAFFGQGTRLTVV.

For this clonotype: Since the CDR3 does not end with the conserved phenylalanine or tryptophan, this likely comes from a read error. The chain recombines TRBV11-2 with TRBJ2-1; D unresolved. The V end was cut by 4 bases, the J end by 3 bases, with 13 bases between. The germline V gene encodes CDR1 SGHAT and CDR2 FQNNGV. This CDR3 is 15 amino acids long. The CDR3 sequence is CASSSYGVSYNEQFL. The CDR3, as DNA: TGTGCCAGCAGCTCCTATGGCGTGAGCTACAATGAGCAGTTCTTA.

In regard to this clonotype: A read error is likely, as this CDR3 ends without the conserved phenylalanine or tryptophan. The V gene is TRBV5-1, the J gene TRBJ2-1, with TRBD2 identical over 8 bases. V was clipped by 4 bases and J by 13 bases; unmatched bases: 19. CDR3 length equals 16 residues. Germline CDR1 reads SGHRS; CDR2 reads YFSETQ. CDR3 amino acids: CASSLPSGRGTGEQFL. The DNA for the CDR3 is TGCGCCAGCAGCCTTCCAAGCGGGAGAGGAACAGGTGAACAGTTCCTC.

This rearrangement joins TRBV6-2 or TRBV6-3 to TRBJ2-1, with TRBD2 matching 7 bases. Losses at the gene ends were 5 bases for V and 9 bases for J; bases not matched to a gene: 19. This CDR3 spans 17 amino acids. Germline V gene sequence: CDR1 MNHEY, CDR2 SVGEGT. CDR3 coding DNA: TGTGCCAGCAGTACACTACCGACTAGCTGGAGGCAGAGTGAGCAGTTCTTC. This gives the protein CASSTLPTSWRQSEQFF.

About this clonotype itself: One junction end disagrees with the germline gene, perhaps due to a read error. This chain connects TRBV6-5 to TRBJ2-3, with TRBD2 identical over 12 bases. Germline CDR1 reads MNHEY; CDR2 reads SVGAGI. The CDR3 covers 15 residues. CDR3: CASSLGLAGTDTQYF. The CDR3 DNA reads TGTGCCAGCAGCCTAGGACTAGCGGGAACAGATACGCAGTATTTC.

A word on this clonotype: Since no conserved phenylalanine or tryptophan closes the CDR3, a read error is the likely cause. The chain recombines TRBV4-3 with TRBJ2-4; no firm D call. This CDR3 contains 14 residues. CDR1 LGHNA and CDR2 YSLEER come from the germline V gene. The CDR3 DNA sequence: TGCACCAGCAGCCAAGATGGCCTGGCGAACATTCAGTACGTC. Protein sequence: CTSSQDGLANIQYV.

A remark on this clonotype: The junction and the germline gene differ at one end; a read error may be behind it. The chain links TRBV6-2 or TRBV6-3 to TRBJ1-5; TRBD1 might be the D (6 bases). This CDR3 region has 14 residues. CDR1 MNHEY and CDR2 SVGEGT come from the germline V gene. The CDR3: CASSEGGNDQPRHF. The CDR3, as DNA: TGTGCAAGCAGTGAAGGGGGAAATGATCAGCCCCGGCATTTT.

Note on this clonotype: At one end the junction does not follow the germline gene, possibly because of a read error. V is TRBV28 and J is TRBJ2-1, with D possibly being TRBD1 (6 bases). Germline loops: CDR1 MDHEN, CDR2 SYDVKM. There are 14 residues in the CDR3. In DNA form, the CDR3 reads TGTGCAAGCAGTTTAGGGGGTTTCGACAATGAGCAGTCCTTC. Amino acids: CASSLGGFDNEQSF.

Worth noting for this clonotype: As the CDR3 is not closed by the conserved phenylalanine or tryptophan, this likely results from a read error. J is TRBJ2-7 and V is TRBV28; possibly TRBD2 for D (5 bases). Trimming removed 5 bases from V and 4 bases from J, with 18 bases in between. Germline lookup yields CDR1 MDHEN and CDR2 SYDVKM. The CDR3 loop spans 15 amino acids. The CDR3 region is CASSPPLGGPYEQYI. CDR3 nucleotides: TGTGCCAGCAGTCCACCCCTCGGAGGTCCTTACGAGCAGTACATC.

This clonotype occurred once. This chain joins TRBV5-4 and TRBJ1-2; D may be TRBD1 (5 bases). Germline CDR1 and CDR2: SGHNT and YYREEE (reference sequence). This CDR3 is built from 14 residues. The CDR3 DNA reads as TGTACCTGCAGCTCGGACATTTCCTCTAGTGGCTACACCTTC. The encoded protein is CTCSSDISSSGYTF.

Remarks on this clonotype: At one end the junction does not follow the germline gene, possibly because of a read error. The chain has TRBV5-4 and TRBJ2-2; D is possibly TRBD2 (5 bases). The CDR3 totals 11 residues. Germline loops: CDR1 SGHNT, CDR2 YYREEE (reference sequence). The CDR3 DNA reads as TGTACCAGCAGCTCGACCGGGGAGTTGTTTTTT. Protein: CTSSSTGELFF.

With regard to this clonotype: An end of the junction differs from the germline gene, which may be a read error. This chain connects TRBV10-3 to TRBJ2-3; a possible D gene is TRBD1 (6 bases). The CDR3 runs 14 residues. CDR1 ENHRY and CDR2 SYGVKD come from the germline V gene. DNA of the CDR3: TGTGCCGTATCCGGGACACGGGGCACAGATATGCAGTATTTT. It encodes CAVSGTRGTDMQYF.

The table lists this clonotype with many counts. The rearrangement uses TRBV12-3 or TRBV12-4 and TRBJ2-3; TRBD1 matches at 7 bases. Unmatched junction bases numbered 7, after V lost 8 bases and J lost 2 bases. This CDR3 contains 14 residues. This CDR3 is CASLRGRLTDTQYF. For the CDR3, the DNA is TGTGCCAGCCTGAGGGGGCGCCTCACAGATACGCAGTATTTT.

This chain links TRBV12-3 or TRBV12-4 with TRBJ2-5; D might be TRBD2 (5 bases). The CDR3 contains 14 residues. The V gene lost 5 bases and the J gene lost 11 bases, with 21 bases spanning the gap. The CDR3 nucleotides are TGTGCCAGCAGTCCCGCCGGGGTTGATGATACACAGTACTTC. This sequence encodes CASSPAGVDDTQYF.

This clonotype was counted once. The chain recombines TRBV4-2 with TRBJ2-1; no clear D. V was cut by 1 base and J by 8 bases, with 9 bases left in between. This CDR3 has 13 residues. From germline, CDR1 is LGHNA and CDR2 YNFKEQ. The CDR3: CASSQGGSYEQFF. The DNA for the CDR3 is TGTGCCAGCAGCCAAGGGGGATCCTATGAGCAGTTCTTC.

To note about this clonotype: An end of the junction differs from the germline gene, which may be a read error. This sequence joins TRBV28 and TRBJ2-3; 10 nucleotides line up with TRBD2. The CDR3 covers 15 residues. Per the germline V gene, CDR1 is MDHEN and CDR2 is SYDVKM. The CDR3: CASSLTSGIVDTQYF. The CDR3 DNA sequence: TGTGCCAGCAGTTTAACTAGCGGGATTGTAGATACGCAATATTTT.

About this clonotype: The missing conserved phenylalanine or tryptophan at the end of this CDR3 makes a read error likely. This rearrangement joins TRBV28 to TRBJ2-5; D could derive from TRBD1 or TRBD2 (5 bases each). The CDR3 consists of 15 residues. The V end lost 6 bases, the J end lost 4 bases, and 18 bases lay between the germline ends. Germline lookup yields CDR1 MDHEN and CDR2 SYDVKM. CDR3 amino acids: CASRTEGYTLETQYL. In DNA, the CDR3 is TGTGCCAGCAGGACCGAGGGGTACACCCTAGAGACCCAGTACTTA.

This clonotype was seen just once. It may be a read error: a sequence one base away is much more abundant. The V gene is TRBV30, the J gene TRBJ1-3, with D maybe TRBD1 (6 bases). Germline V gives CDR1 GTSNPN, CDR2 SVGIG (reference sequence). The CDR3 totals 14 residues. The CDR3 DNA reads TGTGCCTGGAGTGAGACAGGCTCTGGAAACACCATGTATTTT. It is translated as CAWSETGSGNTMYF.

This clonotype was picked up one time. V and J are TRBV7-2 and TRBJ1-2; D gene ambiguous. Between the trimmed V and J ends, which lost 5 bases and 3 bases, there was a span of 13 bases. The CDR3 has 14 residues. Germline V CDR1 and CDR2: SGHTA, FQGNSA. The CDR3 loop is CASSRQFGDYGYTF. The CDR3 nucleotides read TGTGCCAGCAGCCGCCAGTTTGGGGACTATGGCTACACCTTC.

The chain carries TRBV11-2 and TRBJ2-1; D perhaps matches TRBD2 (6 bases). The CDR3 runs to 15 residues. The germline V gene has CDR1 SGHAT and CDR2 FQNNGV. This CDR3 reads CASSQTIGSNNEQFF. CDR3 coding DNA: TGTGCAAGTAGCCAGACTATCGGGAGCAACAATGAGCAGTTCTTC.

This clonotype showed up many times. V is TRBV28 and J is TRBJ2-7, with 11 bases aligning to TRBD2. V lost 2 bases and J lost 6; bases outside the gene matches: 0. The CDR3 length is 13 residues. The germline V gene encodes CDR1 MDHEN and CDR2 SYDVKM. The CDR3 sequence: CASSLGTSGEQYF. In nucleotides, the CDR3 is TGTGCCAGCAGTTTAGGGACTAGCGGCGAGCAGTACTTC.

This clonotype was recorded once. An end of the junction does not agree with germline; a read error may underlie this. The CDR3 sequence is CAIRTDRGRLSPLHF. CDR3 sequence (DNA): TGTGCCATCAGAACCGACAGGGGGCGTCTTTCACCCCTTCACTTT. J is TRBJ1-6 and V is TRBV12-3 or TRBV12-4, with 10 bases that match TRBD1. This CDR3 comprises 15 residues.

As to this clonotype: One junction end disagrees with the germline gene, perhaps due to a read error. This rearrangement joins TRBV29-1 to TRBJ1-1; D is possibly TRBD1 (5 bases). From germline, CDR1 is SQVTM and CDR2 ANQGSEA. This CDR3 contains 11 residues. CDR3 DNA sequence: TGCAGCGTTACAGGAAACAGTGAAGCTTTCTTT. This encodes CSVTGNSEAFF.

The gene calls are TRBV6-1 and TRBJ2-3, with 7 nucleotides matching TRBD1. The V gene's germline CDR1 is MNHNS and CDR2 SASEGT. CDR3 length: 15 residues. V was clipped by 6 bases and J by 0 bases; unmatched bases: 6. As DNA, the CDR3 is TGTGCCAGCAGCATCCGGGACAGTAGCACAGATACGCAGTATTTT. This codes for CASSIRDSSTDTQYF.